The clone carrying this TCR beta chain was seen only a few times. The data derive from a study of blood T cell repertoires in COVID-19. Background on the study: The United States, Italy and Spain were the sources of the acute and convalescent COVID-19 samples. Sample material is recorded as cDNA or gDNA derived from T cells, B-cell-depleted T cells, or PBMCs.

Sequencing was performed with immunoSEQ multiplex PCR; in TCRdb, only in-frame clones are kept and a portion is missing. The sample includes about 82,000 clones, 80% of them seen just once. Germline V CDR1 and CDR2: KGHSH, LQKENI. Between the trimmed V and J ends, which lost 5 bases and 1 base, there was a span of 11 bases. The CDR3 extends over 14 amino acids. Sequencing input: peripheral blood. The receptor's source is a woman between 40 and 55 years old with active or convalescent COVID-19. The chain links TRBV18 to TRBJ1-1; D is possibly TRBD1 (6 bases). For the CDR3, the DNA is TGTGCCAGCTCATCCACAGGGTCGAACACTGAAGCTTTCTTT. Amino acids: CASSSTGSNTEAFF.